The 25 T cell receptor beta chains presented below share a single source sample, sequenced in a study of blood T cells in healthy people across ages. A J-beta primer mix and a sample-barcoded 5' primer were used in a second PCR of roughly 7 to 12 cycles. MiXCR was run by TCRdb on the 5' RACE reads, yielding one entry per CDR3 protein. This sample yields about 900,000 distinct CDR3 sequences, of which around 49% are seen a single time; 13% belongs to the top ten. The sample taken for sequencing was blood. The source is a man aged 25 to 40 in good health.

The chain is built from TRBV28 and TRBJ2-1; unclear D gene. The CDR3 sequence is 13 residues long. Looked up from germline, CDR1 is MDHEN and CDR2 is SYDVKM. The germline V and J ends were trimmed by 7 bases and 0 bases, with 7 bases remaining between them. The CDR3 sequence is CASIPTSYNEQFF. CDR3 DNA: TGTGCCAGCATTCCCACCTCCTACAATGAGCAGTTCTTC.

The rearrangement joins TRBV6-6 to TRBJ2-2, with TRBD2 as a possible D gene (5 bases). The CDR3 has 15 residues. Looked up from germline, CDR1 is MNHNY and CDR2 is SVGAGI (reference sequence). V lost 5 bases and J 0 bases, leaving 10 bases between the germline ends. This CDR3 reads CASSRGQSNTGELFF. The DNA of the CDR3 is TGTGCCAGCAGTCGGGGTCAATCGAACACCGGGGAGCTGTTTTTT.

This clonotype was detected once. The J gene is TRBJ2-1, the V gene TRBV5-1, with TRBD1 identical over 12 bases. This CDR3 has 16 amino acids. Germline lookup yields CDR1 SGHRS and CDR2 YFSETQ. After removal of 0 bases from V and 4 bases from J, the junction contained 2 bases not matched to a gene. Here the CDR3 reads CASSLGDRGQYNEQFF. The CDR3 nucleotides are TGCGCCAGCAGCTTGGGGGACAGGGGGCAATACAATGAGCAGTTCTTC.

The chain combines TRBV6-5 with TRBJ2-1, with 11 bases that match TRBD2. The CDR3 is 18 amino acids. The germline gives CDR1 MNHEY, CDR2 SVGAGI. V lost 0 bases and J lost 4; bases outside the gene matches: 8. The CDR3 sequence: CASSYSMIAGGTYNEQFF. CDR3 in DNA: TGTGCCAGCAGTTACTCGATGATAGCGGGGGGGACTTACAATGAGCAGTTCTTC.

The chain is built from TRBV29-1 and TRBJ1-1; tentative D call: TRBD1 (6 bases). The CDR3 runs to 14 residues. Trimming shortened V by 5 bases and J by 1 base, and 14 bases separated the two germline ends. Germline values: CDR1 SQVTM, CDR2 ANQGSEA. The CDR3 DNA reads as TGCAGCGTTAAAGGGGGGGGAGGGAACACTGAAGCTTTCTTT. Encoded protein: CSVKGGGGNTEAFF.

The V and J genes are TRBV6-2 or TRBV6-3 and TRBJ2-1, with D possibly being TRBD2 (6 bases). The V end was cut by 2 bases, the J end by 8 bases, with 10 bases between. The germline V gene encodes CDR1 MNHEY and CDR2 SVGEGT. This CDR3 has 13 amino acids. CDR3 region: CASSYGGIDEQFF. For the CDR3, the DNA is TGTGCCAGCAGTTACGGGGGGATCGATGAGCAGTTCTTC.

This clonotype was seen a few times. The chain recombines TRBV12-3 or TRBV12-4 with TRBJ2-6; TRBD1 matches at 8 bases. The CDR3 runs to 18 residues. V shed 3 bases and J 0 bases; nucleotides not matched to a gene: 7. CDR3 bases: TGTGCCAGCAGTTTCCTCGGGACAGGTAGCTCTGGGGCCAACGTCCTGACTTTC. Translating it yields CASSFLGTGSSGANVLTF.

Only a few counts were recorded for this clonotype. V usage is TRBV4-3 and J usage is TRBJ2-1, with a tentative D call TRBD1 (5 bases). Trimming cost V 0 bases and J 12 bases, with 12 bases left between them. This CDR3 contains 13 residues. CDR1 and CDR2 from the germline V gene are LGHNA and YSLEER. CDR3 in amino acids: CASSQDLGRRQFF. The DNA of the CDR3 is TGCGCCAGCAGCCAAGACCTGGGGCGGCGGCAGTTCTTC.

This chain uses TRBV2 with TRBJ2-7; D unclear. Germline V CDR1 and CDR2: SNHLY, FYNNEI. With 2 bases removed from V and 3 bases from J, the gap between germline ends came to 14 bases. CDR3 length: 15 amino acids. CDR3 bases: TGTGCCAGCAGTGAACTCCCGACCGAACTCTACGAGCAGTACTTC. Its translation: CASSELPTELYEQYF.

This clonotype occurred a few times. The gene calls are TRBV27 and TRBJ2-7; TRBD2 aligns across 10 bases. The trim removed 6 bases at V and 3 bases at J, leaving 8 bases unmatched. This CDR3 is 15 amino acids long. The V gene's germline CDR1 is MNHEY and CDR2 SMNVEV (reference sequence). CDR3 residues: CASRLAGGIIYEQYF. The CDR3 DNA follows: TGTGCCAGCAGGTTAGCGGGGGGAATTATCTACGAGCAGTACTTC.

This clonotype was observed a few times. The rearrangement joins TRBV7-2 to TRBJ2-4; 10 bases map to TRBD2. Germline V lookup: CDR1 SGHTA, CDR2 FQGNSA. V gave up 4 bases and J gave up 5 bases; unmatched junction bases: 2. This CDR3 is built from 14 residues. The CDR3 DNA sequence: TGTGCCAGCAGCTCCGGACTAGCGGAAAACATTCAGTACTTC. It translates to CASSSGLAENIQYF.

This chain uses TRBV29-1 with TRBJ2-3; TRBD2 matches at 12 bases. The trim removed 4 bases at V and 2 bases at J, leaving 4 bases unmatched. CDR3 length equals 15 residues. CDR1 is SQVTM, CDR2 ANQGSEA, per germline. CDR3 protein: CSVGRTSGDTDTQYF. CDR3 bases: TGCAGCGTTGGTCGGACTAGCGGGGACACAGATACGCAGTATTTT.

The chain recombines TRBV2 with TRBJ2-5, with D tentatively TRBD2 (5 bases). CDR1 and CDR2 from the germline V gene are SNHLY and FYNNEI. Trimming took off 1 base at V and 1 base at J, with 10 bases between the two ends. The CDR3 is 15 residues long. Written as DNA, the CDR3 is TGTGCCAGCAGTGAAGTGGGTGGGAGCCAAGAGACCCAGTACTTC. Encoded protein: CASSEVGGSQETQYF.

J is TRBJ2-5 and V is TRBV6-5, with 7 bases fitting TRBD2. The end of the DNA aligns better with TRBJ2-7, so the J call may be wrong. Germline loops: CDR1 MNHEY, CDR2 SVGAGI. The CDR3 is 14 residues long. In DNA form, the CDR3 reads TGTGCCAGTGGGAAAACGGGAGGCCCCAGCGAGCAGTACTTC. Its protein is CASGKTGGPSEQYF.

This sequence joins TRBV27 and TRBJ2-7; 11 bases match TRBD1. V was clipped by 2 bases and J by 2 bases; unmatched bases: 8. Germline CDR1 reads MNHEY; CDR2 reads SMNVEV (reference sequence). This CDR3 region has 17 residues. CDR3 sequence reads: CASSLIRGQGGTYEQYF. The CDR3 coding sequence is TGTGCCAGCAGTTTAATCAGGGGACAGGGGGGGACCTACGAGCAGTACTTC.

This chain joins TRBV7-8 and TRBJ2-4; D is unresolved. The CDR3 is 12 residues long. In germline, CDR1 is SGHVS, CDR2 FQNEAQ. The V and J ends lost 1 base and 15 bases respectively, with 13 bases between them. The CDR3 DNA reads TGTGCCAGCAGCTTAGATGCCGAATTCCGGTACTTC. It specifies CASSLDAEFRYF. The full variable domain, rest sourced from reference TRBV7-8 and TRBJ2-4, is GAGVSQSPRYKVAKRGQDVALRCDPISGHVSLFWYQQALGQGPEFLTYFQNEAQLDKSGLPSDRFFAERPEGSVSTLKIQRTQQEDSAVYLCASSLDAEFRYFGAGTRLSVL.

The chain has TRBV29-1 and TRBJ1-2; tentative D call: TRBD1 (5 bases). This CDR3 is built from 13 residues. Trimming stripped 4 bases from V and 4 bases from J, with 13 bases between. CDR1 SQVTM and CDR2 ANQGSEA come from the germline V gene. The CDR3 DNA sequence: TGCAGCGTTGTCTTGAGGGGTGGCTATGGCTACACCTTC. It yields the protein CSVVLRGGYGYTF.

This chain uses TRBV12-3 or TRBV12-4 with TRBJ2-3; no clear D gene. CDR3 size: 16 residues. V lost 2 bases to trimming and J lost 1 base, with 13 bases between them. CDR3 sequence reads: CASSLSPGEGTDTQYF. For the CDR3, the DNA is TGTGCCAGCAGTTTATCCCCGGGCGAAGGCACAGATACGCAGTATTTT.

The V gene is TRBV2, the J gene TRBJ1-1; unclear D gene. Germline V gene data show CDR1 as SNHLY and CDR2 as FYNNEI. The CDR3 is 14 amino acids. V gave up 4 bases and J gave up 2 bases, with 11 bases separating them. The CDR3 DNA reads as TGTGCCAGCAGTGTTCAGTCAGTTAACACTGAAGCTTTCTTT. It yields the protein CASSVQSVNTEAFF.

The rearrangement links TRBV4-1 to TRBJ1-6; no firm D call. There are 17 residues in the CDR3. The germline V gene encodes CDR1 MGHRA and CDR2 YSYEKL. Between the trimmed V and J ends, which lost 1 base and 4 bases, there was a span of 14 bases. This CDR3 reads CASSQGGGRSYNSPLHF. As DNA, the CDR3 is TGCGCCAGCAGCCAAGGAGGCGGCAGGAGTTATAATTCACCCCTCCACTTT.

The chain combines TRBV5-1 with TRBJ1-2, with a tentative D call TRBD1 (5 bases). From germline, CDR1 is SGHRS and CDR2 YFSETQ. With 0 bases removed from V and 4 bases from J, the gap between germline ends came to 13 bases. The CDR3 runs 15 residues. The CDR3, as DNA: TGCGCCAGCAGCTTGGAGGCAGGGCCTTTCTATGGCTACACCTTC. Amino acids: CASSLEAGPFYGYTF.

This clonotype was detected only once. Germline is not matched at one junction end, which may reflect a read error. The chain joins TRBV29-1 to TRBJ1-4; 7 bases agree with TRBD1. The CDR3 is made up of 15 amino acids. Germline assignment: CDR1 SQVTM and CDR2 ANQGSEA. CDR3 loop: CSVEGVKGGFEKPFF. The CDR3 nucleotides are TGCAGCGTTGAAGGCGTGAAAGGGGGCTTTGAAAAACCGTTTTTT.

In its sample, this clonotype was seen once. The chain employs TRBV7-8 and TRBJ1-2, with D possibly TRBD1 on 5 matching bases. The CDR3 has 14 residues. The V gene lost 5 bases and the J gene lost 4 bases, with 14 bases spanning the gap. CDR1 is SGHVS, CDR2 FQNEAQ, per germline. The CDR3: CASSVEGDAYGYTF. The CDR3 DNA reads TGTGCCAGCAGCGTAGAAGGGGACGCCTATGGCTACACCTTC.

The chain uses TRBV7-2 and TRBJ2-1, with TRBD2 identical over 9 bases. Per the germline V gene, CDR1 is SGHTA and CDR2 is FQGNSA. The V gene end was trimmed by 1 base and the J gene end by 6 bases; junction bases not matched to a gene: 7. This CDR3 has 16 residues. The CDR3 coding sequence is TGTGCCAGCAGCTTAGATGCAGCGGGGGGCACCAATGAGCAGTTCTTC. Encoded protein: CASSLDAAGGTNEQFF.

The chain has TRBV7-9 and TRBJ1-2, with TRBD1 as a possible D gene (5 bases). In germline, CDR1 is SEHNR, CDR2 FQNEAQ (reference sequence). The CDR3 is made up of 15 amino acids. With 5 bases removed from V and 0 bases from J, the gap between germline ends came to 13 bases. In nucleotides, the CDR3 is TGTGCCAGCAGCACCCGGGACGGTACTAACTATGGCTACACCTTC. Protein sequence: CASSTRDGTNYGYTF.